A single sample is the source of the 32 T cell receptor beta chains below, sequenced in a study of CD8+ T cells in alopecia areata. Investigators isolated RNA and reverse transcribed it into cDNA to act as the sequencing template. The assay was immunoSEQ multiplex PCR, and TCRdb's table has in-frame clones only and misses some. The table shows about 64,000 clones, with 44% occurring only once. The sequenced sample was NKG2D-low CD8+ T cells sorted from blood. Source of these receptors: a human donor with alopecia areata.

The genes are TRBV13 and TRBJ1-4; TRBD1 matches at 7 bases. V trimming: 4 bases; J trimming: 7 bases; junction bases outside the gene matches: 9. In germline, CDR1 is PRHDT, CDR2 FYEKMQ (reference sequence). The CDR3 is 15 residues long. CDR3 in DNA: TGTGCCAGCAGCTCGGGGGGACAGTCGAGTGAAAAACTGTTTTTT. Residues: CASSSGGQSSEKLFF.

This chain connects TRBV7-9 to TRBJ2-5; TRBD2 aligns across 8 bases. This CDR3 is built from 14 residues. Trimming at V came to 11 bases and at J to 2 bases, leaving 10 bases not matched to a gene. Germline V lookup: CDR1 SEHNR, CDR2 FQNEAQ (reference sequence). CDR3 nucleotides: TGTGCCTCCGGGGCAGCGGGGGTACAAGAGACCCAGTACTTC. Protein: CASGAAGVQETQYF.

V is TRBV7-9 and J is TRBJ2-7; possible D gene TRBD2, 7 bases. The CDR3 is made up of 15 amino acids. In germline, CDR1 is SEHNR, CDR2 FQNEAQ (reference sequence). Trimming shortened V by 6 bases and J by 2 bases, and 17 bases separated the two germline ends. The CDR3 DNA sequence: TGTGCCAGCAGTCGCGGGGGCGGGGAGGCCTACGAGCAGTACTTC. It is translated as CASSRGGGEAYEQYF.

The chain recombines TRBV9 with TRBJ2-1, with 7 bases identical to TRBD2. The CDR3 spans 14 residues. Trimming took 3 bases from V and 4 from J; bases not matched to a gene: 4. Germline V CDR1 and CDR2: SGDLS, YYNGEE. CDR3 bases: TGTGCCAGCAGCGCTGCGGGGGTATACAATGAGCAGTTCTTC. Its protein is CASSAAGVYNEQFF.

The V and J genes are TRBV27 and TRBJ2-6; 11 bases fit TRBD1. J gave up 2 bases and V 1 base, and 13 bases lay outside the gene matches. From germline, CDR1 is MNHEY and CDR2 SMNVEV (reference sequence). The CDR3 length is 21 residues. CDR3 protein: CASSLFGGAPGQGAGANVLTF. DNA of the CDR3: TGTGCCAGCAGTTTATTCGGAGGGGCGCCGGGACAGGGGGCTGGGGCCAACGTCCTGACTTTC.

V is TRBV28 and J is TRBJ2-3; TRBD1 aligns across 7 bases. CDR3 length equals 15 residues. Germline CDR1 and CDR2: MDHEN and SYDVKM. The V and J ends lost 5 bases and 2 bases, in that order; junction bases with no gene match: 7. Here the CDR3 reads CASSPWDRLTDTQYF. The CDR3 DNA sequence: TGTGCCAGCAGTCCCTGGGACAGACTCACAGATACGCAGTATTTT.

This clone has just a few counts. The V call is TRBV29-1, the J call TRBJ1-1; D is uncertain. The V gene's germline CDR1 is SQVTM and CDR2 ANQGSEA. The V gene lost 5 bases and the J gene lost 6 bases, with 7 bases spanning the gap. This CDR3 spans 10 amino acids. CDR3 loop: CSVLAAEAFF. The CDR3 DNA follows: TGCAGCGTTCTGGCCGCTGAAGCTTTCTTT.

This chain joins TRBV30 and TRBJ1-5, with D unresolved. The V gene lost 3 bases and the J gene lost 1 base, with 16 bases spanning the gap. The length of the CDR3 is 16 residues. Per the germline V gene, CDR1 is GTSNPN and CDR2 is SVGIG (reference sequence). CDR3 amino acids: CAWSDDGRVSNQPQHF. The CDR3 bases are TGTGCCTGGAGCGACGACGGTCGGGTGAGCAATCAGCCCCAGCATTTT.

This clone was counted a single time. The chain joins TRBV30 to TRBJ2-7, with D unclear. The CDR3 consists of 11 residues. CDR1 and CDR2 from the germline V gene are GTSNPN and SVGIG (reference sequence). With 0 bases removed from V and 5 bases from J, the gap between germline ends came to 5 bases. The CDR3 sequence: CAWSVRNEQYF. For the CDR3, the DNA is TGTGCCTGGAGTGTAAGGAACGAGCAGTACTTC.

This clone was seen ten or more times. The chain joins TRBV19 to TRBJ2-4; D call uncertain. The CDR3 consists of 13 residues. Germline V gene lookup returns CDR1 LNHDA and CDR2 SQIVND (reference sequence). V gave up 6 bases and J gave up 7 bases, with 13 bases separating them. The CDR3 nucleotides are TGTGCCAGTAGCTCTGTGGAATCCAACATTCAGTACTTC. This encodes CASSSVESNIQYF.

V and J are TRBV29-1 and TRBJ2-2, with D perhaps given as TRBD1 or TRBD2 (5 bases each). Germline CDR1 and CDR2: SQVTM and ANQGSEA. The CDR3 is 15 amino acids. V lost 2 bases, J lost 5 bases, and 15 bases lay in between. This CDR3 reads CSVERTFEGTGELFF. DNA of the CDR3: TGCAGCGTTGAACGGACATTCGAGGGGACCGGGGAGCTGTTTTTT.

V is TRBV28 and J is TRBJ1-5; D is unclear. The CDR3 contains 13 residues. Trimming cost V 5 bases and J 6 bases, with 11 bases left between them. Germline CDR1 and CDR2: MDHEN and SYDVKM. CDR3: CASSLDGSQPQHF. CDR3 DNA sequence: TGTGCCAGCAGTCTAGACGGGAGTCAGCCCCAGCATTTT. Combining the CDR3 with reference TRBV28 and TRBJ1-5 gives the whole variable domain DVKVTQSSRYLVKRTGEKVFLECVQDMDHENMFWYRQDPGLGLRLIYFSYDVKMKEKGDIPEGYSVSREKKERFSLILESASTNQTSMYLCASSLDGSQPQHFGDGTRLSIL.

CDR3 protein: CASMDGQGGYGYTF. CDR3 coding DNA: TGTGCCAGTATGGACGGACAGGGCGGCTATGGCTACACCTTC. This sequence joins TRBV19 and TRBJ1-2, with 8 positions matching TRBD1. The CDR3 has 14 residues. CDR1 and CDR2 from the germline V gene are LNHDA and SQIVND (reference sequence). J lost 4 bases, V lost 7 bases, and 8 bases had no gene match.

The table lists this clone with a few counts. This chain uses TRBV29-1 with TRBJ1-1; D gene uncertain. The CDR3 runs to 16 residues. Germline V gene data show CDR1 as SQVTM and CDR2 as ANQGSEA. Trimming left V 0 bases short and J 4 bases short, with 18 bases between. The CDR3: CSVEDQLVGWGTEAFF. The CDR3 DNA follows: TGCAGCGTTGAAGATCAATTGGTAGGTTGGGGCACTGAAGCTTTCTTT.

The rearrangement joins TRBV27 to TRBJ2-5; tentative D call: TRBD2 (5 bases). The V gene's germline CDR1 is MNHEY and CDR2 SMNVEV (reference sequence). V gave up 5 bases and J gave up 5 bases, with 15 bases separating them. This CDR3 has 14 residues. Written as DNA, the CDR3 is TGTGCCAGCAGTCCTTGGACTCCGAGGGAGACCCAGTACTTC. Translated, it gives CASSPWTPRETQYF.

This sequence joins TRBV29-1 and TRBJ2-5; weak D call: TRBD2 (6 bases). The V end was cut by 1 base, the J end by 5 bases, with 14 bases between. The germline V gene has CDR1 SQVTM and CDR2 ANQGSEA. The CDR3 contains 14 residues. CDR3 DNA: TGCAGCGTTGAAGCCCCCAATGGGGGGGAGACCCAGTACTTC. Translated, it gives CSVEAPNGGETQYF.

This clone was seen a few times. The chain joins TRBV2 to TRBJ1-1; no clear D. V was cut by 0 bases and J by 1 base, with 12 bases left in between. The germline gives CDR1 SNHLY, CDR2 FYNNEI. This CDR3 is 16 amino acids long. CDR3 region: CASSEALPLRNTEAFF. CDR3 nucleotide sequence: TGTGCCAGCAGTGAAGCGCTTCCCCTCAGGAACACTGAAGCTTTCTTT.

The sample holds a few counts of this clone. The chain combines TRBV19 with TRBJ1-2; D remains unclear. V was trimmed by 9 bases and J by 6 bases, leaving 20 bases between them. The CDR3 runs 14 residues. CDR1 LNHDA and CDR2 SQIVND come from the germline V gene (reference sequence). CDR3: CASNPGPAQNGYTF. CDR3 nucleotide sequence: TGTGCCAGCAACCCAGGACCGGCCCAAAATGGCTACACCTTC.

J is TRBJ1-2 and V is TRBV29-1, with D possibly being TRBD1 (6 bases). CDR1 and CDR2 from the germline V gene are SQVTM and ANQGSEA. V was clipped by 0 bases and J by 6 bases, with 14 bases between them. The CDR3 has 14 residues. The CDR3 loop reads CSVEDHGGQDGYTF. CDR3 in DNA: TGCAGCGTTGAAGATCACGGGGGGCAAGATGGCTACACCTTC.

The sample holds a few counts of this clone. The rearrangement joins TRBV19 to TRBJ2-2; 7 bases align to TRBD1. Germline lookup yields CDR1 LNHDA and CDR2 SQIVND (reference sequence). Trimming cost V 6 bases and J 6 bases; bases outside gene matches: 4. The CDR3 spans 13 residues. Here the CDR3 reads CASREQGSGELFF. The DNA for the CDR3 is TGTGCCAGTAGAGAACAGGGGTCCGGGGAGCTGTTTTTT.

The V and J genes are TRBV2 and TRBJ1-2, with 8 bases that match TRBD1. The CDR3 has 12 amino acids. Germline V lookup: CDR1 SNHLY, CDR2 FYNNEI. V was pared by 5 bases and J by 8 bases, with 4 bases of the junction left unmatched. The CDR3 DNA reads as TGTGCCAGCAGTAGCAGGGGGCTCGGCTACACCTTC. Its protein product is CASSSRGLGYTF.

The V call is TRBV28, the J call TRBJ2-7; a possible D gene is TRBD2 (5 bases). CDR3 length: 11 amino acids. Germline CDR1 is MDHEN and CDR2 is SYDVKM. The V end was cut by 11 bases, the J end by 7 bases, with 15 bases between. CDR3 DNA: TGTGCCGTTCCGGGGATCTCTGAGCAGTACTTC. It codes for CAVPGISEQYF.

A single count supports this clone. This sequence joins TRBV10-3 and TRBJ2-4; 9 bases match TRBD2. V trimming: 2 bases; J trimming: 5 bases; junction bases outside the gene matches: 7. The CDR3 consists of 16 residues. Germline V CDR1 and CDR2: ENHRY, SYGVKD. CDR3 sequence: CAISERAGGPENIQYF. In DNA, the CDR3 is TGTGCCATCAGTGAGAGGGCGGGAGGGCCGGAAAACATTCAGTACTTC.

The chain uses TRBV29-1 and TRBJ2-6; TRBD1 agrees at 8 bases. This CDR3 region has 19 residues. CDR1 and CDR2 (germline): SQVTM, ANQGSEA. V was pared by 5 bases and J by 2 bases, with 17 bases of the junction left unmatched. The CDR3 nucleotides read TGCAGCGTTCTCACCTCACCGGACAGGGACGGGACTGGGGCCAACGTCCTGACTTTC. It specifies CSVLTSPDRDGTGANVLTF.

V and J are TRBV29-1 and TRBJ2-7; 12 bases align to TRBD1. There are 18 residues in the CDR3. Germline CDR1 reads SQVTM; CDR2 reads ANQGSEA. V was clipped by 5 bases and J by 2 bases; unmatched bases: 16. CDR3 sequence: CSVSRTGTGGSSAYEQYF. The CDR3 nucleotides read TGCAGCGTTTCCCGAACCGGGACAGGGGGCTCTAGCGCCTACGAGCAGTACTTC.

This rearrangement joins TRBV7-8 to TRBJ2-7; D is undetermined. V was cut by 5 bases and J by 0 bases, with 5 bases left in between. The CDR3 sequence is 12 residues long. Germline CDR1 SGHVS, CDR2 FQNEAQ. CDR3: CASSPTSYEQYF. CDR3 nucleotide sequence: TGTGCCAGCAGCCCAACCTCCTACGAGCAGTACTTC.

The V call is TRBV15, the J call TRBJ2-3, with 9 bases fitting TRBD1. The CDR3 is 16 amino acids. Germline CDR1 reads LNHNV; CDR2 reads YYDKDF (reference sequence). V was pared by 6 bases and J by 4 bases, with 11 bases of the junction left unmatched. The CDR3 region is CATRRAGTGWADTQYF. The DNA for the CDR3 is TGTGCCACCAGGCGTGCCGGGACAGGGTGGGCAGATACGCAGTATTTT.

This clone was recorded a few times. V gene TRBV9 combines with J gene TRBJ2-7, with TRBD1 matching over 7 bases. Germline CDR1 SGDLS, CDR2 YYNGEE. Trimming at V came to 3 bases and at J to 0 bases, leaving 3 bases not matched to a gene. The CDR3 has 14 amino acids. Here the CDR3 reads CASSGQGNSYEQYF. The CDR3 DNA is TGTGCCAGCAGCGGACAGGGTAACTCCTACGAGCAGTACTTC. The variable domain in full, with the rest retrieved from reference TRBV9 and TRBJ2-7, is DSGVTQTPKHLITATGQRVTLRCSPRSGDLSVYWYQQSLDQGLQFLIQYYNGEERAKGNILERFSAQQFPDLHSELNLSSLELGDSALYFCASSGQGNSYEQYFGPGTRLTVT.

The chain links TRBV6-1 to TRBJ2-7, with 10 bases lining up with TRBD1. J was trimmed by 3 bases and V by 0 bases; bases with no gene match: 5. CDR3 length: 16 residues. Germline V gene data show CDR1 as MNHNS and CDR2 as SASEGT. CDR3 bases: TGTGCCAGCAGTGAAGCCGGGACAGGGGAAATCTACGAGCAGTACTTC. Translating it yields CASSEAGTGEIYEQYF.

This rearrangement joins TRBV7-9 to TRBJ2-7; 9 bases match TRBD2. Germline values: CDR1 SEHNR, CDR2 FQNEAQ (reference sequence). This CDR3 has 14 amino acids. V was clipped by 5 bases and J by 12 bases; unmatched bases: 14. The CDR3 coding sequence is TGTGCCAGCAGCCCAAGCCCGCGGGGGGGTCATCGGTACTTC. As protein: CASSPSPRGGHRYF.

The CDR3: CASSVGQGEETQYF. DNA for the CDR3: TGTGCCAGCAGCGTTGGACAGGGGGAAGAGACCCAGTACTTC. J is TRBJ2-5 and V is TRBV13; TRBD1 aligns across 10 bases. CDR3 length: 14 residues. Germline V gene sequence: CDR1 PRHDT, CDR2 FYEKMQ (reference sequence). V gave up 5 bases and J gave up 3 bases; unmatched junction bases: 3. Full variable domain (remainder filled in from reference TRBV13 and TRBJ2-5): AAGVIQSPRHLIKEKRETATLKCYPIPRHDTVYWYQQGPGQDPQFLISFYEKMQSDKGSIPDRFSAQQFSDYHSELNMSSLELGDSALYFCASSVGQGEETQYFGPGTRLLVL.

This chain uses TRBV29-1 with TRBJ2-3; a possible D gene is TRBD1 (5 bases). CDR1 is SQVTM, CDR2 ANQGSEA, per germline. The CDR3 contains 15 residues. Trimming took off 5 bases at V and 3 bases at J, with 18 bases between the two ends. As DNA, the CDR3 is TGCAGCGTTCTAGTCCCAACCAGACAGACAGATACGCAGTATTTT. It translates to CSVLVPTRQTDTQYF.